The clone carrying this T cell receptor (beta chain) was recorded many times. Its target is not known. Trimming removed 5 bases from V and 5 bases from J, with 10 bases in between. The germline V gene encodes CDR1 DFQATT and CDR2 SNEGSKA (reference sequence). The CDR3 runs 13 residues. This record comes from a study of T-cell reconstitution after alpha-beta-depleted transplantation in children. Overall study findings and caveats: TCRbeta diversity was high at day 60 in some patients (a result of surviving recipient T cells and thymic progenitors). Most T-cell counts and diversity one year after the transplant came from T cells that were newly produced. Expanded graft clones numbering several hundred reportedly gave rise to alpha-beta T cells about two months after transplant.

The TCRbeta library was prepared with unique molecular identifiers. TCRdb re-derived calls from the PCR reads in MiXCR, one entry per CDR3 protein. The sample includes about 190,000 distinct CDR3 sequences, roughly 10% seen only once; the top ten take approximately 13%. Specimen: PBMCs, collected before TCRalphabeta/CD19-depleted stem cell transplant. This chain joins TRBV20-1 and TRBJ1-6, with D possibly matching TRBD1 (6 bases). The sequence derives from a boy younger than 10 with acute myeloid leukemia, due to receive a stem cell transplant. As DNA, the CDR3 is TGCAGTGCTTGGCAGGGGAATAATTCACCCCTCCACTTT. Translation: CSAWQGNNSPLHF.